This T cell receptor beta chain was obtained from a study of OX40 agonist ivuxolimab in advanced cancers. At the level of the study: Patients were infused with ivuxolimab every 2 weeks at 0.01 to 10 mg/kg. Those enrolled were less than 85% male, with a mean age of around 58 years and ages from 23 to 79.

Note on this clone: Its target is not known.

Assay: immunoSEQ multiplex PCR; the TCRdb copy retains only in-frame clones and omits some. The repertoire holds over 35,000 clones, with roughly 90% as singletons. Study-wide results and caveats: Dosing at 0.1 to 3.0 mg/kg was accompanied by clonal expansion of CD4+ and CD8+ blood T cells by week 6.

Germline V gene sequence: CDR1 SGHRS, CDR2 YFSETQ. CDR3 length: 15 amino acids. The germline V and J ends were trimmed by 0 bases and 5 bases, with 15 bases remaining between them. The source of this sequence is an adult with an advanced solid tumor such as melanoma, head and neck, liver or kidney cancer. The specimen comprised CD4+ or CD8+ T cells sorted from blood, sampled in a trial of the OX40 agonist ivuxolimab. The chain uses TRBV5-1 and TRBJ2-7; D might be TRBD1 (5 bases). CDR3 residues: CASSLGGRVEDEQYF. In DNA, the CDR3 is TGCGCCAGCAGCTTGGGAGGCAGGGTGGAAGACGAGCAGTACTTC.